These T cell receptor beta chains were read from a single sample in a study of cytomegalovirus exposure and HLA in healthy donors. Method: immunoSEQ multiplex PCR; TCRdb's copy keeps in-frame clones and lacks some. Of roughly 160,000 clones listed, roughly 84% were seen once; the top ten hold roughly 0.38%. Sequencing used PBMCs. Receptors originate from a boy younger than 10 in good health and CMV-seronegative. The CDR3 runs from the conserved cysteine through the conserved F or W. The D gene is left open where the match is weak. Clone size is given for some rows only: seen once, a few or many times, or a class if the clone is expanded.

V	J	D	size	CDR3	DNA
TRBV4-1	TRBJ2-2	TRBD2	-	CASSHELAGRRDTGELFF	TGCGCCAGCAGCCATGAACTAGCGGGAAGGAGGGACACCGGGGAGCTGTTTTTT
TRBV5-1	TRBJ2-2	-	-	CASSPGTSNTGELFF	TGCGCCAGCAGCCCAGGGACTTCGAACACCGGGGAGCTGTTTTTT
TRBV4-1	TRBJ2-7	TRBD2	-	CASRRLAGGRRSYEQYF	TGCGCCAGCAGACGACTAGCGGGTGGACGGAGGTCCTACGAGCAGTACTTC
TRBV28	TRBJ2-2	TRBD2	-	CASSLGLGGPNTGELFF	TGTGCCAGCAGTTTAGGCCTGGGAGGGCCGAACACCGGGGAGCTGTTTTTT
TRBV7-7	TRBJ1-5	-	few	CASSSGRDQPQHF	TGTGCCAGCAGCTCAGGCAGGGATCAGCCCCAGCATTTT
TRBV6-5	TRBJ1-1	-	few	CASGLLSEAFF	TGTGCCAGCGGGCTATTAAGTGAAGCTTTCTTT
TRBV5-5	TRBJ2-1	TRBD2	few	CASSLVVTSGSYNEQFF	TGTGCCAGCAGCTTGGTGGTGACTAGCGGGAGTTACAATGAGCAGTTCTTC
TRBV14	TRBJ1-2	TRBD1	-	CASSQTRGRIDYGYTF	TGTGCCAGCAGCCAAACCAGGGGGCGCATTGACTATGGCTACACCTTC
TRBV10-1	TRBJ2-2	-	once	CASSSGGVPGELFF	TGCGCCAGCAGTAGCGGAGGGGTTCCCGGGGAGCTGTTTTTT
TRBV27	TRBJ1-2	TRBD1	-	CASSLGQGSGYTF	TGTGCCAGCAGTTTAGGACAGGGTTCCGGCTACACCTTC
TRBV7-6	TRBJ1-1	TRBD1	-	CASSSTGDIRNTEAFF	TGTGCCAGCAGCTCTACAGGGGATATTCGAAACACTGAAGCTTTCTTT
TRBV4-1	TRBJ1-2	-	once	CASSQERWEF	TGCGCCAGCAGCCAAGAAAGGTGGGAGTTC